The source of this TCR beta chain is a study of HIV-infected patients and healthy controls. Each CDR3 protein is one row after TCRdb ran MiXCR on the 5' RACE reads. Among around 64,000 distinct CDR3 sequences listed, about 15% were seen once. This CDR3 is 13 amino acids long. Per germline, CDR1 GTSNPN and CDR2 SVGIG (reference sequence). Trimming at V came to 5 bases and at J to 7 bases, leaving 6 bases not matched to a gene. The receptor's source is a human donor in good health. The chain couples TRBV30 to TRBJ2-7; TRBD1 matches 12 bases. Sequencing was performed on CD4+ T cells from blood. This CDR3 is CAWEGQGAREQYF. The CDR3 nucleotides read TGTGCCTGGGAGGGACAGGGGGCGCGAGAGCAGTACTTC.